This TCR beta chain was documented in a study of blood T cell repertoires in COVID-19. Study details: The United States, Italy and Spain provided the acute and convalescent COVID-19 samples. PBMCs, B-cell-depleted T cells, or T cells provided the cDNA or gDNA that made up the material.

Seattle researchers signed up patients amid active infection and tracked them longitudinally. In the authors' methods: The authors estimated nucleated cell counts from reference gene primer amplification. The table came from immunoSEQ multiplex PCR; TCRdb's copy has only in-frame clones and leaves some out. The V and J calls and clone size were taken over from that table, and D and trimming were inferred from the DNA. The sample has more than 85,000 clones, around nine tenths seen once; the top ten hold under 2%. The V and J ends lost 5 bases and 8 bases, in that order; junction bases with no gene match: 7. Germline V gene sequence: CDR1 MNHEY, CDR2 SMNVEV (reference sequence). The CDR3 extends over 14 amino acids.

The chain couples TRBV27 to TRBJ1-4; 8 positions agree with TRBD1. The sequence came from a woman aged 50 to 60 with COVID-19, enrolled during active disease. Sequencing input: peripheral blood. The DNA for the CDR3 is TGTGCCAGCAGTCTCAGGGGGCCGGGGGAAAAACTGTTTTTT. Its translation is CASSLRGPGEKLFF.